The present T cell receptor (beta chain) was sequenced within a study of regulatory T cells in long-lasting Graves disease. The sample's time point: persistent/refractory GD, antithyroid drugs over 5 years with positive TRAb. The TCR library was made from RNA that had been extracted from PBMCs in TRIzol. HTBI primers from iRepertoire and Arm-PCR of CDR3 regions yielded the TCR beta libraries. Per the original methods: From all samples, identification returned 14 TRBJ and about 60 TRBV segments. TCRdb ran MiXCR on the multiplex PCR reads and lists one entry per CDR3 protein. The V and J calls here are based on TCRdb, not the publication. The sample has over 450,000 distinct CDR3 sequences, around a fifth seen once. This CDR3 has 19 residues. V was clipped by 0 bases and J by 1 base; unmatched bases: 14. Per the germline V gene, CDR1 is SQVTM and CDR2 is ANQGSEA.

Sequences were derived from peripheral blood mononuclear cells (PBMCs), sampled when the disease was refractory, from a patient treated with antithyroid drugs. V gene TRBV29-1 combines with J gene TRBJ2-5; 10 nucleotides align to TRBD2. This TCR was recovered from a female donor with Graves disease. This CDR3 is CSVEDPDLAGAGSQETQYF. CDR3 nucleotide sequence: TGCAGCGTTGAAGACCCCGACCTAGCGGGAGCTGGTAGCCAAGAGACCCAGTACTTC.